The present entry profiles one T cell receptor (beta chain) with its context. These data are taken from a study of blood T cell repertoires in COVID-19. On the study more broadly: COVID-19 samples, acute and convalescent, were from the United States, Italy and Spain. T cells, B-cell-depleted T cells, or PBMCs supplied cDNA or gDNA.

Under the authors' procedure: How many nucleated cells were present was estimated from reference gene primer amplification. Produced via immunoSEQ multiplex PCR; TCRdb's table is partial and in-frame only. From that table come the V and J calls and clone size; the DNA was used to work out D and trimming. The repertoire consists of fewer than 40,000 clones, with about 88% occurring once and the leading ten covering around 25%. Per germline, CDR1 LNHNV and CDR2 YYDKDF (reference sequence). The V gene lost 3 bases and the J gene lost 3 bases, with 17 bases spanning the gap. The length of the CDR3 is 16 residues.

The sequenced sample was peripheral blood. This chain uses TRBV15 with TRBJ1-2; possibly TRBD1 for D (5 bases). The source is an elderly woman with active or convalescent COVID-19. Written as DNA, the CDR3 is TGTGCCACCAGCAGGGACCAAGGGGCAGGATACTATGGCTACACCTTC. Its protein is CATSRDQGAGYYGYTF.